Following are 21 T cell receptor beta chains from one sample sequenced in a study of T-cell reconstitution after alpha-beta-depleted transplantation in children. During its preparation, the TCRbeta library received unique molecular identifiers. Using its own MiXCR run on the PCR reads, TCRdb lists one record per CDR3 protein. The table records around 370,000 distinct CDR3 sequences, 10% of them present only once. The sample in question was PBMCs from the stem cell graft donor, obtained from the stem cell graft. The receptor source for this set is a human donor who donated a stem cell graft to a child with acute lymphoblastic leukemia.

This clonotype was detected only a few times. This chain's CDR3 is CASSRPGQGGQNIQYF. The CDR3 nucleotides read TGTGCCAGCAGTCGCCCGGGACAGGGAGGCCAAAACATTCAGTACTTC. The V call is TRBV6-2 or TRBV6-3, the J call TRBJ2-4, with 9 bases aligning to TRBD1. V shed 5 bases and J 5 bases; nucleotides not matched to a gene: 10. CDR3 length: 16 residues. The V gene's germline CDR1 is MNHEY and CDR2 SVGEGT.

The gene calls are TRBV21-1 and TRBJ2-7; the table's TRBD1 call for D was not verified on the DNA. TRBV21-1 is shown as a pseudogene. The CDR3 spans 15 residues. DNA for the CDR3: TGTGCCAGCAGCTTCATCGCCAGGGGGTGTTACGAGCAGTACTTC. This translates into CASSFIARGCYEQYF.

CDR3 loop: CASRLGTGPGELFF. CDR3 in DNA: TGCGCCAGCAGACTCGGGACAGGGCCGGGGGAGCTGTTTTTT. The chain combines TRBV4-1 with TRBJ2-2, with 9 bases identical to TRBD1. Per the germline V gene, CDR1 is MGHRA and CDR2 is YSYEKL. V was pared by 6 bases and J by 8 bases, with 7 bases of the junction left unmatched. The CDR3 has 14 residues.

This clonotype was detected only a few times. The chain links TRBV29-1 to TRBJ2-1, with D maybe TRBD2 (5 bases). Trimming left V 4 bases short and J 6 bases short, with 10 bases between. CDR1 and CDR2 from the germline V gene are SQVTM and ANQGSEA. The CDR3 extends over 12 amino acids. CDR3 region: CSVASSLNEQFF. The DNA for the CDR3 is TGCAGCGTTGCGTCTAGCCTCAATGAGCAGTTCTTC.

This clonotype was recorded many times. The chain recombines TRBV3-1 with TRBJ2-5; no reliable D call. The germline V gene has CDR1 LGHDT and CDR2 YNNKEL (reference sequence). The CDR3 is made up of 12 amino acids. V was cut by 4 bases and J by 5 bases, with 8 bases left in between. The CDR3 reads CASSPGVETQYF. The DNA of the CDR3 is TGTGCCAGCAGCCCTGGAGTTGAGACCCAGTACTTC.

The rearrangement links TRBV7-9 to TRBJ1-2; TRBD1 matches at 8 bases. V dropped 5 bases and J dropped 3; count of bases not matched to a gene: 5. This CDR3 has 14 amino acids. Germline V CDR1 and CDR2: SEHNR, FQNEAQ (reference sequence). The CDR3 reads CASSDRGADYGYTF. Here the CDR3 DNA reads TGTGCCAGCAGCGACAGGGGAGCGGACTATGGCTACACCTTC.

In this sample, this clonotype turned up many times. The V call is TRBV15, the J call TRBJ1-2, with D hard to call. Germline CDR1 and CDR2: LNHNV and YYDKDF (reference sequence). Trimming shortened V by 0 bases and J by 4 bases, and 3 bases separated the two germline ends. This CDR3 contains 12 residues. DNA of the CDR3: TGTGCCACCAGCAGAGACGGCTATGGCTACACCTTC. It yields the protein CATSRDGYGYTF.

This clonotype occurred many times. The CDR3 protein is CASQGQNENEQFF. In DNA, the CDR3 is TGTGCCAGCCAGGGACAGAATGAAAATGAGCAGTTCTTC. The V gene is TRBV7-9, the J gene TRBJ2-1; 7 bases are shared with TRBD1. The CDR3 extends over 13 amino acids. V shed 8 bases and J 7 bases; nucleotides not matched to a gene: 8. CDR1 SEHNR and CDR2 FQNEAQ come from the germline V gene (reference sequence).

Only a few counts were recorded for this clonotype. This chain's CDR3 is CSALPGEYQETQYF. CDR3 sequence (DNA): TGCAGTGCTCTTCCGGGGGAGTACCAAGAGACCCAGTACTTC. The rearrangement uses TRBV20-1 and TRBJ2-5; D possibly corresponds to TRBD2 (6 bases). V was trimmed by 5 bases and J by 0 bases, leaving 13 bases between them. The CDR3 sequence is 14 residues long. Germline CDR1 is DFQATT and CDR2 is SNEGSKA (reference sequence).

This clonotype was seen many times. J is TRBJ1-2 and V is TRBV28, with no clear D. Between the trimmed V and J ends, which lost 5 bases and 8 bases, there was a span of 9 bases. Germline values: CDR1 MDHEN, CDR2 SYDVKM. The CDR3 spans 11 residues. In nucleotides, the CDR3 is TGTGCCAGCAGTCAACCCGCGGGCTACACCTTC. Protein product: CASSQPAGYTF.

This clonotype appeared a few times. The chain couples TRBV6-2 or TRBV6-3 to TRBJ1-5; maybe TRBD1 (5 bases). The V gene's germline CDR1 is MNHEY and CDR2 SVGEGT. Trimming stripped 7 bases from V and 0 bases from J, with 13 bases between. The CDR3 spans 15 residues. The CDR3, as DNA: TGTGCCAGCACCCAGGTGGGGGATAGCAATCAGCCCCAGCATTTT. It codes for CASTQVGDSNQPQHF.

This clonotype was observed at least ten times. The chain uses TRBV3-1 and TRBJ1-3, with D unclear. V lost 0 bases and J 4 bases, leaving 4 bases between the germline ends. The CDR3 consists of 13 residues. Germline V CDR1 and CDR2: LGHDT, YNNKEL (reference sequence). The CDR3 bases are TGTGCCAGCAGCCAAGATGAGGGAAACACCATATATTTT. Translated: CASSQDEGNTIYF.

V gene TRBV24-1 combines with J gene TRBJ2-7, with 9 bases matching TRBD1. The CDR3 has 13 amino acids. Germline assignment: CDR1 KGHDR and CDR2 SFDVKD. The trim removed 4 bases at V and 4 bases at J, leaving 1 base unmatched. CDR3 sequence: CATSEGQGYEQYF. The CDR3, as DNA: TGTGCCACCAGTGAGGGACAGGGTTACGAGCAGTACTTC.

At least ten counts were recorded for this clonotype. This chain joins TRBV12-5 and TRBJ2-1, with unresolved D. V gave up 1 base and J gave up 9 bases, with 7 bases separating them. The CDR3 runs to 12 residues. Germline V gene data show CDR1 as LGHNT and CDR2 as FRNRAP. The chain's CDR3 is CASGLGVSEQFF. The CDR3, as DNA: TGTGCTAGTGGTTTGGGGGTGAGTGAGCAGTTCTTC. The whole variable domain, filled in from reference TRBV12-5 and TRBJ2-1, reads DARVTQTPRHKVTEMGQEVTMRCQPILGHNTVFWYRQTMMQGLELLAYFRNRAPLDDSGMPKDRFSAEMPDATLATLKIQPSEPRDSAVYFCASGLGVSEQFFGPGTRLTVL.

This clonotype has just a few counts. This rearrangement joins TRBV29-1 to TRBJ1-2, with no clear D. V was shortened by 4 bases and J by 0 bases, with 9 bases between the two germline ends. CDR3 size: 13 residues. Germline values: CDR1 SQVTM, CDR2 ANQGSEA. Here the CDR3 DNA reads TGCAGCGTTGGGGCCAGTGCTAACTATGGCTACACCTTC. Translating it yields CSVGASANYGYTF.

This clonotype was observed a handful of times. The V and J genes are TRBV12-3 or TRBV12-4 and TRBJ2-7; TRBD2 agrees at 10 bases. J was trimmed by 2 bases and V by 3 bases; bases with no gene match: 4. The CDR3 sequence is 15 residues long. The chain's CDR3 is CASSFSSGRTYEQYF. CDR3 DNA sequence: TGTGCCAGCAGTTTTTCTAGCGGGAGAACCTACGAGCAGTACTTC.

This clonotype has just a few counts. The chain carries TRBV5-1 and TRBJ2-5; 14 positions agree with TRBD2. CDR3 length: 16 residues. Germline V gene lookup returns CDR1 SGHRS and CDR2 YFSETQ. Trimming at V came to 3 bases and at J to 5 bases, leaving 6 bases not matched to a gene. DNA for the CDR3: TGCGCCAGCAGCTCTACGGGACTAGCGGGAGTTGAGACCCAGTACTTC. Translating it yields CASSSTGLAGVETQYF.

The table lists this clonotype with a few counts. The rearrangement joins TRBV12-3 or TRBV12-4 to TRBJ2-7, with D tentatively TRBD1 (7 bases). The V end was cut by 3 bases, the J end by 4 bases, with 16 bases between. The CDR3 consists of 15 residues. As DNA, the CDR3 is TGTGCCAGCAGTTTGGGGGGACAGAAACTTTACGAGCAGTACTTC. Amino acid sequence: CASSLGGQKLYEQYF.

This rearrangement joins TRBV20-1 to TRBJ2-3, with TRBD2 matching over 7 bases. The CDR3 runs 15 residues. In germline, CDR1 is DFQATT, CDR2 SNEGSKA (reference sequence). With V trimmed by 3 bases and J by 2 bases, 8 bases remained unmatched. The CDR3 DNA reads TGCAGTGCTAGTGGGCGGCTAGCGGACACAGATACGCAGTATTTT. This codes for CSASGRLADTDTQYF.

The V and J genes are TRBV27 and TRBJ2-4; maybe TRBD2 (6 bases). Germline CDR1 and CDR2: MNHEY and SMNVEV (reference sequence). This CDR3 has 14 residues. Deletions cut 0 bases from V and 9 bases from J, with 12 bases between. This CDR3 is CASSLSPGVGIQYF. In nucleotides, the CDR3 is TGTGCCAGCAGTTTATCGCCGGGGGTTGGCATTCAGTACTTC.

This clonotype came up many times. The chain uses TRBV6-5 and TRBJ2-2; TRBD1 is a possible D gene (6 bases). The germline V and J ends were trimmed by 5 bases and 6 bases, with 16 bases remaining between them. The CDR3 runs 15 residues. Per the germline V gene, CDR1 is MNHEY and CDR2 is SVGAGI. CDR3 nucleotide sequence: TGTGCCAGCAGTACAGGGCCAGGAGAAGCCGGGGAGCTGTTTTTT. As protein: CASSTGPGEAGELFF.